The TCR beta chain under discussion was sequenced for a study of blood T cells in healthy people across ages (dated by TCRdb to about 2015). With regard to the full study: In model experiments, template switching captured about one uniquely barcoded TCR beta cDNA molecule for every two T cells. Using deep sequencing normalized with unique cDNA molecular identifiers, the study measured how TCR beta repertoire diversity changes with age. Donors were grouped into four age groups: young (average roughly 15 years), middle-aged (39), aged (approximately 67) and long-lived (less than 85). To avoid experimental bias, donors of different ages were randomly spread across the sequencing lanes. Using the same blood draw, the study looked at two additional independent replicas of 1 million unique cDNA reads for two donors, one aged 18 to 30 and the other aged 80 or older.

The CDR3 numbers 15 residues from cysteine through phenylalanine. The kept DNA is CDR3 alone, 45 bases in frame from the first base. The germline ends are 25 bases apart after V is trimmed by 6 bases and J by 8 bases. CDR1 and CDR2 are drawn from the germline V gene (reference sequence): DFQATT, SNEGSKA. The library came from 5' RACE. TCRdb shows the sequencer as Illumina HiSeq 2500. A second PCR of 7 to 11 cycles was run with a J-beta primer mix and a sample-barcoded 5' primer. A unique molecular identifier was introduced onto each TCR beta cDNA molecule by a template-switch 5' adaptor carrying 12 random nucleotides. At least 2.5 million CDR3-containing paired-end reads were obtained from each sample. First-strand cDNA synthesis was performed from all RNA using the Mint cDNA synthesis kit, with priming by a TRBC-specific oligonucleotide. Following uracil-DNA glycosylase treatment, all cDNA underwent a first 18-cycle PCR with the universal primers M1SS and BC2_uni_R. The authors' analysis ran thus. For normalization, 1 million high-quality reads, each with a distinct molecular identifier, were randomly selected from each sample. Reads sharing molecular identifiers were discarded rather than binned into consensus sequences. MiTCR, run with a Q25 quality threshold and the strictest error-elimination algorithm, handled CDR3 identification, clonotype clustering and error correction. A nonparametric unseen species model using Euler transformation provided a lower-bound estimate of total TCR beta diversity. TCRdb passed the public sequencing reads through fastp at Q25 and MiXCR, retaining productive beta sequences. Identical CDR3 protein sequences are pooled into one entry, listed with their most common genes and DNA. TCRdb, not the authors, supplied the V and J calls. Here the sample has fewer than 950,000 distinct CDR3 sequences; about 37% occur a single time. The ten largest make up 10% to 15% of the sample.

The donors were around 39 Caucasian individuals from Russia, aged roughly 6 to 100 years, who were systemically healthy. Roughly 10 milliliters of peripheral blood were collected from each donor into EDTA-treated Vacutainer tubes. PBMCs were isolated by Ficoll-Paque density-gradient centrifugation, with at least 6.5 million obtained per sample. Total RNA was extracted from PBMCs with Trizol reagent, with at least 5 micrograms obtained per sample. For every donor, flow cytometry on a PBMC aliquot measured the percentage of naive CD45RAhigh/CD27high T cells. The investigation overall reported the following: A strong correlation was found between observed TCR beta diversity and the percentage of naive T cells measured by flow cytometry. Compared with the aged group, the long-lived group had more naive CD4+ T cells, fewer expanded clones and increased TCR diversity, suggesting age selection. Because donor CMV infection status was unknown, age-related changes in expanded clonotypes were potentially confounded. Estimates of total diversity based on one million sequenced T cells were considered lower bounds and underestimates. Observed TCR beta diversity per million T cells fell roughly linearly with age, and a significant reduction was already apparent by age around 39. Conclusive comparison of naive and antigen-experienced compartments was prevented by the profiling of bulk unsorted PBMCs.

As regards this clonotype: Its cognate antigen has yet to be identified. Base qualities were left out, and no much larger clone turns up one base away.

Input material: blood. The V gene is TRBV20-1 and the J gene is TRBJ1-2; the best D guess is TRBD1, with 6 bases matching. This clonotype was sampled from a man younger than 35 in good health. The CDR3: CSASRMGGFGEGYTF. The DNA sequence reads TGCAGTGCGAGTCGAATGGGGGGCTTTGGGGAGGGCTACACCTTC.